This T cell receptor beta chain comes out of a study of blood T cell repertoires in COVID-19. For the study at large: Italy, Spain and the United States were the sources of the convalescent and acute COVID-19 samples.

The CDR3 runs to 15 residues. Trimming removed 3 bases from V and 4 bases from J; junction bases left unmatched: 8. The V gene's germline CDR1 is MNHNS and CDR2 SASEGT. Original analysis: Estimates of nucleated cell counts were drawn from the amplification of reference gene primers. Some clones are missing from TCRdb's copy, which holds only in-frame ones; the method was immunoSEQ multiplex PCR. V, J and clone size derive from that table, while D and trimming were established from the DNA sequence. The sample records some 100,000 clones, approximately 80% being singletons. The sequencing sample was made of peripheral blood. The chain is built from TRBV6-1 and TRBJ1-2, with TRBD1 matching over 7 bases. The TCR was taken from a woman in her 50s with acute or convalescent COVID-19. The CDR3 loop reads CASSEKRTGSYGYTF. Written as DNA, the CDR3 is TGTGCCAGCAGTGAGAAGCGGACAGGTAGCTATGGCTACACCTTC.